This is a list of T cell receptor beta chains from one sample in a study of beta chain features in type 1 diabetes. Clones were read by immunoSEQ multiplex PCR, and TCRdb kept only the in-frame ones, dropping some. The profile shows 300,000 to 350,000 clones, approximately 13% of them singletons. The sequenced sample was naive CD4+ T cells from blood. These receptors were collected from a woman between 18 and 30 years old with type 1 diabetes. Each CDR3 is given with its conserved first and last residue. Fields, in order: CDR3 length, V gene, CDR3 protein.

CDR3 length: 17
V gene: TRBV5-1
CDR3 protein: CASSFGVIGRPSDTQYF

CDR3 length: 14
V gene: TRBV9
CDR3 protein: CASSVEANTGELFF

CDR3 length: 16
V gene: TRBV7-9
CDR3 protein: CASSPSTGRINYGYTF

CDR3 length: 16
V gene: TRBV28
CDR3 protein: CASSPLAGVSYNEQFF

CDR3 length: 15
V gene: TRBV28
CDR3 protein: CASSSLGGLTYEQYF

CDR3 length: 12
V gene: TRBV6-5
CDR3 protein: CASSYSSYGYTF

CDR3 length: 15
V gene: TRBV4-3
CDR3 protein: CASSQEGRGSSPQHF

CDR3 length: 15
V gene: TRBV6-5
CDR3 protein: CASSYSGVSNQPQHF

CDR3 length: 17
V gene: TRBV5-1
CDR3 protein: CASSSAGGSGNTGELFF

CDR3 length: 15
V gene: TRBV19
CDR3 protein: CASAKIGTVNYGYTF

CDR3 length: 15
V gene: TRBV4-1
CDR3 protein: CASRLGDGTLNEQFF

CDR3 length: 15
V gene: TRBV19
CDR3 protein: CASSPRTGTQETQYF

CDR3 length: 13
V gene: TRBV5-4
CDR3 protein: CASSLAGSYEQYF

CDR3 length: 18
V gene: TRBV4-2
CDR3 protein: CASSQERGRGSTNEKLFF

CDR3 length: 14
V gene: TRBV19
CDR3 protein: CASEGTGAAGGAFF

CDR3 length: 16
V gene: TRBV5-1
CDR3 protein: CASSLRGISGANVLTF

CDR3 length: 14
V gene: TRBV4-1
CDR3 protein: CASSQETSGRPQFF

CDR3 length: 14
V gene: TRBV7-9
CDR3 protein: CASSLADSNTEAFF

CDR3 length: 17
V gene: TRBV11-3
CDR3 protein: CASSLVGLAGGSDTQYF

CDR3 length: 15
V gene: TRBV14
CDR3 protein: CASSQGQYSGNTIYF

CDR3 length: 12
V gene: TRBV7-2
CDR3 protein: CASSSQTSKQFF

CDR3 length: 11
V gene: TRBV7-9
CDR3 protein: CASSVSEKLFF

CDR3 length: 15
V gene: TRBV2
CDR3 protein: CASSLSRSGANVLTF

CDR3 length: 16
V gene: TRBV2
CDR3 protein: CASSEEEGAWKYGYTF